Below, one T cell receptor (beta chain) is given with its context. The antigen is unknown. Participants had chemo-refractory metastatic non-small-cell lung cancer and were treated with focal radiation plus ipilimumab CTLA-4 blockade. Method: immunoSEQ multiplex PCR; TCRdb's copy keeps in-frame clones and lacks some. This sample has 89,000 or so clones, with approximately 78% found just once. CDR1 SEHNR and CDR2 FQNEAQ come from the germline V gene (reference sequence). V lost 6 bases to trimming and J lost 4 bases, with 10 bases between them. The CDR3 totals 13 residues. The sample comes from a study of radiotherapy plus CTLA-4 blockade in lung cancer. About the research overall: For approximately 17% of patients, objective responses occurred, and around 31% had disease control.

Study conclusions and caveats: Expansion of tumor-derived TCR clones was observed in blood after radiotherapy plus ipilimumab. Early clone dynamics of blood T cells, plus interferon-beta, reportedly predicted response best.

The input for sequencing was peripheral blood, taken from a patient treated with radiotherapy plus ipilimumab. The receptor comes from a human donor with non-small cell lung cancer who had a partial response to radiotherapy plus ipilimumab. The chain is built from TRBV7-9 and TRBJ1-5; D may be TRBD1 (6 bases). The CDR3 region has the DNA TGTGCCAGCAGTAAAGGGGGAAATCAGCCCCAGCATTTT. Amino acid sequence: CASSKGGNQPQHF.